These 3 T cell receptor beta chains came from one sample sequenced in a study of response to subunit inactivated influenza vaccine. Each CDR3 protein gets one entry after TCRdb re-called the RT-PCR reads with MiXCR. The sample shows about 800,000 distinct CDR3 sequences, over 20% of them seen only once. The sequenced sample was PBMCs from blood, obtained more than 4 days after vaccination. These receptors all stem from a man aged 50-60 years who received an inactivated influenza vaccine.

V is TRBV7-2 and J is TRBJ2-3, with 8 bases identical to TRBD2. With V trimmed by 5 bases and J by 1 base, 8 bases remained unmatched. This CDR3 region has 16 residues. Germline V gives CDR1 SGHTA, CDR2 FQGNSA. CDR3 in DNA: TGTGCCAGCAGCACACGACTAGCGCGGGGCACAGATACGCAGTATTTT. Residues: CASSTRLARGTDTQYF.

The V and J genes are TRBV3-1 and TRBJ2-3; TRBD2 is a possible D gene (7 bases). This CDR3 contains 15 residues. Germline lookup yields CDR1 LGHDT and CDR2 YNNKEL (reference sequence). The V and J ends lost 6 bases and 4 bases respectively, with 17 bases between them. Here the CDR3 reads CASRGGGARPDTQYF. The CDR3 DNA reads TGTGCCAGCAGAGGAGGGGGGGCCCGCCCAGATACGCAGTATTTT.

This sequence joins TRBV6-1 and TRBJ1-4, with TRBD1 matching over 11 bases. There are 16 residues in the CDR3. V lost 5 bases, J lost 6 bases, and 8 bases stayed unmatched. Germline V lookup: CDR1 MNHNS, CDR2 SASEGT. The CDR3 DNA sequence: TGTGCCAGCAGTCCTGGGGACAGGGGGTCGTATGAAAAACTGTTTTTT. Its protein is CASSPGDRGSYEKLFF.